One and the same sample provided the 23 T cell receptor beta chains below, sequenced in a study of blood T cell repertoires in COVID-19. Measured with immunoSEQ multiplex PCR; TCRdb has only the in-frame clones, and not every one. The data hold approximately 150,000 clones, with around 80% observed a single time. Input material: peripheral blood. The receptors come from a woman aged 65 to 85 with acute or convalescent COVID-19.

The chain joins TRBV10-3 to TRBJ2-7; 7 bases agree with TRBD2. V was clipped by 2 bases and J by 4 bases; unmatched bases: 8. Germline V gene sequence: CDR1 ENHRY, CDR2 SYGVKD. The CDR3 loop spans 15 amino acids. CDR3 protein: CAISEKWEGLYEQYF. DNA for the CDR3: TGTGCCATCAGTGAGAAGTGGGAGGGCCTTTACGAGCAGTACTTC.

This chain joins TRBV4-2 and TRBJ2-3; 15 bases line up with TRBD2. Unmatched junction bases numbered 9, after V lost 1 base and J lost 10 bases. Per germline, CDR1 LGHNA and CDR2 YNFKEQ. There are 17 residues in the CDR3. DNA for the CDR3: TGTGCCAGCAGCCAAGCCCGGACTAGCGGGGGGGCTCGTGCGCAGTATTTT. Translating gives CASSQARTSGGARAQYF.

The rearrangement links TRBV7-8 to TRBJ2-5, with TRBD1 matching 8 bases. The V gene end was trimmed by 2 bases and the J gene end by 1 base; junction bases not matched to a gene: 6. Germline CDR1 and CDR2: SGHVS and FQNEAQ. This CDR3 has 16 residues. The CDR3 region is CASSLLQTGGQETQYF. DNA of the CDR3: TGTGCCAGCAGCTTACTCCAAACAGGGGGCCAAGAGACCCAGTACTTC.

V and J are TRBV30 and TRBJ2-2; 7 nucleotides align to TRBD1. The CDR3 loop spans 21 amino acids. The germline gives CDR1 GTSNPN, CDR2 SVGIG (reference sequence). V shed 3 bases, J shed 4 bases, and the junction held 26 bases outside the gene matches. In DNA, the CDR3 is TGTGCCTGGAGCAGCCTTCCCCTCGAAGTATTGACAGGGACGGCCACCGGGGAGCTGTTTTTT. Protein: CAWSSLPLEVLTGTATGELFF.

V is TRBV5-1 and J is TRBJ2-7, with D hard to call. The length of the CDR3 is 13 residues. Trimming took off 1 base at V and 4 bases at J, with 9 bases between the two ends. Per the germline V gene, CDR1 is SGHRS and CDR2 is YFSETQ. The CDR3 DNA is TGCGCCAGCAGCTTGCCGGTCGCATACGAGCAGTACTTC. Its translation is CASSLPVAYEQYF.

V is TRBV27 and J is TRBJ2-3; 8 nucleotides agree with TRBD1. Looked up from germline, CDR1 is MNHEY and CDR2 is SMNVEV (reference sequence). The J segment lost 1 base and the V segment lost 0 bases, leaving 9 bases of the junction unmatched. The CDR3 totals 18 residues. CDR3 residues: CASSLSKTGVTRTDTQYF. CDR3 sequence (DNA): TGTGCCAGCAGTTTATCGAAGACAGGGGTTACTCGCACAGATACGCAGTATTTT.

This clone was detected once. This chain connects TRBV28 to TRBJ1-2; D is unresolved. V was trimmed by 8 bases and J by 4 bases, leaving 11 bases between them. CDR3 length equals 12 residues. Germline-derived CDR1 and CDR2 are MDHEN and SYDVKM. CDR3 residues: CASGRTLYGYTF. CDR3 bases: TGTGCCAGCGGCCGGACTCTCTATGGCTACACCTTC.

The gene calls are TRBV28 and TRBJ1-2, with TRBD1 as a possible D gene (5 bases). V lost 5 bases and J 7 bases, leaving 14 bases between the germline ends. Germline V lookup: CDR1 MDHEN, CDR2 SYDVKM. The CDR3 is 13 residues long. CDR3 protein: CASSPTGSRGYTF. CDR3 nucleotides: TGTGCCAGCAGTCCTACAGGTAGTCGTGGCTACACCTTC.

This clone was seen a few times. The chain carries TRBV5-4 and TRBJ2-3; 10 bases map to TRBD2. This CDR3 is built from 17 residues. Germline values: CDR1 SGHNT, CDR2 YYREEE (reference sequence). V shed 3 bases, J shed 2 bases, and the junction held 9 bases outside the gene matches. The CDR3 loop reads CASSSPSGSGYTDTQYF. The CDR3 DNA reads as TGTGCCAGCAGCTCTCCTAGCGGGAGTGGCTACACAGATACGCAGTATTTT. Looking up the rest from reference TRBV5-4 and TRBJ2-3 gives the full variable domain: ETGVTQSPTHLIKTRGQQVTLRCSSQSGHNTVSWYQQALGQGPQFIFQYYREEENGRGNFPPRFSGLQFPNYSSELNVNALELDDSALYLCASSSPSGSGYTDTQYFGPGTRLTVL.

The V gene is TRBV15, the J gene TRBJ1-5; 8 nucleotides line up with TRBD1. The trim removed 1 base at V and 0 bases at J, leaving 8 bases unmatched. CDR1 and CDR2 from the germline V gene are LNHNV and YYDKDF (reference sequence). This CDR3 has 18 amino acids. The CDR3 here is CATSRGGQGLNSNQPQHF. In DNA, the CDR3 is TGTGCCACCAGCAGAGGTGGACAGGGCCTTAATAGCAATCAGCCCCAGCATTTT.

The J gene is TRBJ2-1, the V gene TRBV6-5; 7 bases align to TRBD1. The germline CDR1 and CDR2 sequences are MNHEY and SVGAGI. This CDR3 spans 15 amino acids. The V and J ends lost 8 bases and 0 bases, in that order; junction bases with no gene match: 7. The CDR3 is CASLDRAPSYNEQFF. For the CDR3, the DNA is TGTGCCAGCCTCGACAGGGCCCCCTCCTACAATGAGCAGTTCTTC.

The chain uses TRBV6-6 and TRBJ2-1; 8 bases are shared with TRBD1. The CDR3 is made up of 14 amino acids. The V gene end was trimmed by 6 bases and the J gene end by 9 bases; junction bases not matched to a gene: 10. The germline gives CDR1 MNHNY, CDR2 SVGAGI (reference sequence). The DNA of the CDR3 is TGTGCCAGCAGCCGAACCGGACAGGGCACTGAGCAGTTCTTC. This sequence encodes CASSRTGQGTEQFF.

The chain employs TRBV6-5 and TRBJ2-1, with 8 bases aligning to TRBD2. V lost 9 bases, J lost 0 bases, and 4 bases stayed unmatched. This CDR3 has 14 residues. Germline values: CDR1 MNHEY, CDR2 SVGAGI. CDR3 coding DNA: TGTGCCAGTCAGCGGGAGAGCTCCTACAATGAGCAGTTCTTC. Protein sequence: CASQRESSYNEQFF.

The V and J genes are TRBV10-1 and TRBJ1-1; D not resolved. Germline V gene lookup returns CDR1 WNHNN and CDR2 SYGVQD (reference sequence). CDR3 size: 14 residues. Trimming pared 8 bases from V and 3 bases from J, leaving 16 bases between. CDR3 sequence: CASVGVRVDTEAFF. Written as DNA, the CDR3 is TGCGCCAGCGTCGGGGTTCGGGTGGACACTGAAGCTTTCTTT.

The chain couples TRBV5-1 to TRBJ2-2; 11 nucleotides line up with TRBD2. From germline, CDR1 is SGHRS and CDR2 YFSETQ. This CDR3 is 15 amino acids long. J gave up 0 bases and V 7 bases, and 2 bases lay outside the gene matches. CDR3: CASSGLAANTGELFF. The CDR3 DNA reads as TGCGCCAGCTCGGGACTAGCGGCGAACACCGGGGAGCTGTTTTTT.

The chain carries TRBV5-1 and TRBJ2-1; 8 bases fit TRBD1. This CDR3 has 14 amino acids. In germline, CDR1 is SGHRS, CDR2 YFSETQ. V dropped 4 bases and J dropped 7; count of bases not matched to a gene: 7. CDR3 DNA sequence: TGCGCCAGCAGCCGCGACAGGGGAAGGAATGAGCAGTTCTTC. This codes for CASSRDRGRNEQFF.

The chain links TRBV3-1 (or the pseudogene TRBV3-2) to TRBJ2-1; D perhaps matches TRBD1 (6 bases). V was cut by 1 base and J by 9 bases, with 10 bases left in between. Germline V gives CDR1 LGHDT, CDR2 YNNKEL (reference sequence). This CDR3 contains 13 residues. This chain's CDR3 is CASSQVRGGEQFF. The CDR3 DNA is TGTGCCAGCAGCCAAGTCAGGGGCGGTGAGCAGTTCTTC.

This chain connects TRBV6-5 to TRBJ2-7, with D perhaps matching TRBD1 (6 bases). Germline loops: CDR1 MNHEY, CDR2 SVGAGI. V gave up 6 bases and J gave up 2 bases, with 14 bases separating them. The CDR3 spans 14 residues. The chain's CDR3 is CASRDTGIPYEQYF. CDR3 nucleotide sequence: TGTGCCAGCAGAGATACAGGGATCCCCTACGAGCAGTACTTC.

The V call is TRBV7-2, the J call TRBJ1-2; 8 bases fit TRBD1. With 2 bases clipped from V and 8 bases from J, the junction kept 7 bases outside the gene matches. The CDR3 covers 14 residues. Germline V lookup: CDR1 SGHTA, CDR2 FQGNSA. The CDR3 DNA follows: TGTGCCAGCAGCTTAACCCGGACAGGGCGCGGCTACACCTTC. Translation gives CASSLTRTGRGYTF.

V gene TRBV4-2 combines with J gene TRBJ2-3; 13 bases are shared with TRBD2. The CDR3 is 18 amino acids. V was clipped by 1 base and J by 0 bases; unmatched bases: 4. From germline, CDR1 is LGHNA and CDR2 YNFKEQ. The CDR3 sequence: CASSQGTSGGPSTDTQYF. The CDR3 DNA reads TGTGCCAGCAGCCAAGGGACTAGCGGGGGTCCTAGCACAGATACGCAGTATTTT.

The chain recombines TRBV19 with TRBJ2-5; 10 positions match TRBD2. J was trimmed by 6 bases and V by 8 bases; bases with no gene match: 6. This CDR3 region has 13 residues. Germline V gene sequence: CDR1 LNHDA, CDR2 SQIVND (reference sequence). The CDR3, as DNA: TGTGCCAGTGGGCTAGCGGGAGACAAGACCCAGTACTTC. Protein sequence: CASGLAGDKTQYF. Together with reference TRBV19 and TRBJ2-5, the CDR3 gives the full variable domain: DGGITQSPKYLFRKEGQNVTLSCEQNLNHDAMYWYRQDPGQGLRLIYYSQIVNDFQKGDIAEGYSVSREKKESFPLTVTSAQKNPTAFYLCASGLAGDKTQYFGPGTRLLVL.

Only a few counts were recorded for this clone. This chain joins TRBV5-1 and TRBJ1-1; 7 bases agree with TRBD1. Germline CDR1 is SGHRS and CDR2 is YFSETQ. This CDR3 has 17 amino acids. V dropped 3 bases and J dropped 5; count of bases not matched to a gene: 16. CDR3 sequence (DNA): TGCGCCAGCAGCTCAACGACAGGGTGGGGCGGTGTTACTGAAGCTTTCTTT. It translates to CASSSTTGWGGVTEAFF.

The chain combines TRBV25-1 with TRBJ1-2, with a possible D match to TRBD1 (5 bases). CDR3 length: 11 residues. V lost 6 bases, J lost 5 bases, and 7 bases lay in between. The V gene's germline CDR1 is MGHDK and CDR2 SYGVNS. CDR3 amino acids: CASRAGYGYTF. The DNA for the CDR3 is TGTGCCAGCAGGGCAGGGTATGGCTACACCTTC.